These 30 T cell receptor beta chains originate from one sample sequenced in a study of CD4+ T cells in melanoma. Produced via immunoSEQ multiplex PCR; TCRdb's table is partial and in-frame only. The sample contains around 13,000 clones, approximately 71% of which appear only once. Sequencing was done on a sample of cells from a culture (not recorded whether cultured in vitro). The receptors shown here come from a human donor with melanoma.

CDR3 in amino acids: CATSSPGRKEYEQYF. CDR3 nucleotide sequence: TGTGCCACCAGCAGCCCGGGACGGAAAGAGTACGAGCAGTACTTC. V and J are TRBV15 and TRBJ2-7, with D possibly called TRBD1 or TRBD2 (5 bases each). Germline V lookup: CDR1 LNHNV, CDR2 YYDKDF (reference sequence). The CDR3 runs to 15 residues. V gave up 3 bases and J gave up 4 bases, with 16 bases separating them.

This sequence joins TRBV20-1 and TRBJ1-1, with 8 bases lining up with TRBD1. V shed 5 bases, J shed 11 bases, and the junction held 7 bases outside the gene matches. The germline V gene encodes CDR1 DFQATT and CDR2 SNEGSKA (reference sequence). The CDR3 extends over 11 amino acids. CDR3 bases: TGCAGTGCTTACGACAGGGGAGAGGCTTTCTTT. Translation gives CSAYDRGEAFF.

The V call is TRBV30, the J call TRBJ2-1; TRBD2 agrees at 10 bases. Germline loops: CDR1 GTSNPN, CDR2 SVGIG (reference sequence). CDR3 length equals 13 residues. The V gene end was trimmed by 8 bases and the J gene end by 3 bases; junction bases not matched to a gene: 4. CDR3 amino acids: CAVTSGLYNEQFF. The CDR3, as DNA: TGTGCCGTGACTAGCGGGCTCTACAATGAGCAGTTCTTC.

In its sample, this clone was seen a few times. The chain has TRBV2 and TRBJ2-1, with a possible D match to TRBD2 (5 bases). V was trimmed by 7 bases and J by 6 bases, leaving 10 bases between them. This CDR3 has 12 amino acids. Per the germline V gene, CDR1 is SNHLY and CDR2 is FYNNEI. As DNA, the CDR3 is TGTGCCAGCACGGTTGAGGGCAATGAGCAGTTCTTC. Encoded protein: CASTVEGNEQFF. Variable domain in full (rest from reference TRBV2 and TRBJ2-1): EPEVTQTPSHQVTQMGQEVILRCVPISNHLYFYWYRQILGQKVEFLVSFYNNEISEKSEIFDDQFSVERPDGSNFTLKIRSTKLEDSAMYFCASTVEGNEQFFGPGTRLTVL.

The chain is built from TRBV5-4 and TRBJ2-7; weak D call: TRBD2 (6 bases). CDR1 and CDR2 from the germline V gene are SGHNT and YYREEE (reference sequence). The V end lost 2 bases, the J end lost 6 bases, and 15 bases lay between the germline ends. The CDR3 covers 14 residues. The CDR3 protein is CASSFPDTGLEQYF. CDR3 DNA sequence: TGTGCCAGCAGCTTCCCTGACACGGGACTCGAGCAGTACTTC.

The CDR3 loop reads CASSYDGTAAYEAFF. In DNA, the CDR3 is TGTGCCAGCAGTTACGACGGGACAGCCGCATATGAAGCTTTCTTT. The chain couples TRBV6-5 to TRBJ1-1; 7 bases are a match to TRBD1. CDR3 length: 15 residues. Germline V gene lookup returns CDR1 MNHEY and CDR2 SVGAGI. The ends lost 2 bases at V and 7 bases at J; junction bases unmatched: 10.

The chain is built from TRBV5-1 and TRBJ2-3, with 9 positions matching TRBD2. Germline CDR1 SGHRS, CDR2 YFSETQ. The CDR3 loop spans 15 amino acids. Germline trimming cut 1 base from V and 6 bases from J; bases unmatched to any gene: 6. The CDR3 bases are TGCGCCAGCAGCTTGACTAGCGGGTCTTTGGATACGCAGTATTTT. It yields the protein CASSLTSGSLDTQYF.

This clone turned up a few times. The chain combines TRBV7-3 with TRBJ1-5; D call uncertain. Trimming took off 5 bases at V and 7 bases at J, with 12 bases between the two ends. The CDR3 contains 13 residues. Germline V gives CDR1 SGHTA, CDR2 FQGTGA. CDR3 region: CASSLARGQPQHF. DNA for the CDR3: TGTGCCAGCAGCCTCGCCCGCGGACAGCCCCAGCATTTT.

This chain joins TRBV11-2 and TRBJ1-1; D remains ambiguous. Germline CDR1 SGHAT, CDR2 FQNNGV. The CDR3 sequence is 12 residues long. V was clipped by 1 base and J by 6 bases, with 6 bases between them. The DNA for the CDR3 is TGTGCCAGCAGCTTAGCCTTATCTGAAGCTTTCTTT. This codes for CASSLALSEAFF.

V gene TRBV29-1 combines with J gene TRBJ2-5; 8 nucleotides line up with TRBD1. There are 14 residues in the CDR3. The J segment lost 2 bases and the V segment lost 3 bases, leaving 5 bases of the junction unmatched. Germline V gives CDR1 SQVTM, CDR2 ANQGSEA. The CDR3 DNA reads as TGCAGCGTTGAGGGCAGGGGGCTTCAAGAGACCCAGTACTTC. Residues: CSVEGRGLQETQYF.

CDR3 amino acids: CASSRAAGSDTQYF. The CDR3 DNA reads as TGTGCCAGCAGCCGGGCGGCGGGGTCAGATACGCAGTATTTT. This chain uses TRBV11-3 with TRBJ2-3, with D perhaps matching TRBD2 (6 bases). The germline V gene has CDR1 SGHNT and CDR2 YENEEA. V was shortened by 5 bases and J by 4 bases, with 13 bases between the two germline ends. The CDR3 consists of 14 residues.

CDR3 amino acids: CASSVASRGGEQYF. The CDR3 DNA reads TGTGCCAGCAGCGTAGCTTCCCGGGGGGGTGAGCAGTACTTC. The rearrangement uses TRBV9 and TRBJ2-7; 8 nucleotides align to TRBD2. V dropped 0 bases and J dropped 7; count of bases not matched to a gene: 6. CDR3 length: 14 residues. CDR1 and CDR2 from the germline V gene are SGDLS and YYNGEE.

The chain joins TRBV20-1 to TRBJ2-1; no clear D. The germline V gene encodes CDR1 DFQATT and CDR2 SNEGSKA (reference sequence). Trimming removed 3 bases from V and 4 bases from J, with 4 bases in between. The CDR3 is 11 amino acids. The DNA of the CDR3 is TGCAGTGCTAGGGGATACAATGAGCAGTTCTTC. This sequence encodes CSARGYNEQFF.

This clone was detected a few times. V and J are TRBV5-5 and TRBJ2-7; perhaps TRBD2 as D (6 bases). Germline V gene lookup returns CDR1 SGHKS and CDR2 YYEKEE (reference sequence). The CDR3 spans 17 residues. V was cut by 3 bases and J by 7 bases, with 26 bases left in between. CDR3 nucleotides: TGTGCCAGCAGCTCCACCCCCTTTGCGGGGAAAGGGGTAGAGCAGTACTTC. Translated: CASSSTPFAGKGVEQYF.

This clone was found a few times. The chain carries TRBV15 and TRBJ2-5, with TRBD2 as a possible D gene (6 bases). The CDR3 is 17 residues long. V dropped 1 base and J dropped 5 bases, with 20 bases sitting between them. The germline CDR1 and CDR2 sequences are LNHNV and YYDKDF (reference sequence). For the CDR3, the DNA is TGTGCCACCAGCAGAGGGGAGGAGACGGACGGCCGCGAGACCCAGTACTTC. Its translation is CATSRGEETDGRETQYF. The variable domain in full, with the rest retrieved from reference TRBV15 and TRBJ2-5, is DAMVIQNPRYQVTQFGKPVTLSCSQTLNHNVMYWYQQKSSQAPKLLFHYYDKDFNNEADTPDNFQSRRPNTSFCFLDIRSPGLGDTAMYLCATSRGEETDGRETQYFGPGTRLLVL.

Notes on this clone: This CDR3 fails to terminate in the conserved phenylalanine or tryptophan, so it likely reflects a read error. The limits of the CDR3 on the DNA are not certain, so only TCRdb's listed CDR3 is given. This sequence joins TRBV27 and TRBJ2-7; the table calls TRBD1, which could not be checked here. The CDR3 sequence runs 13 residues, both termini included. Germline V lookup: CDR1 MNHEY, CDR2 SMNVEV (reference sequence). CDR3 region: CASSIFQGDPLSM.

The chain couples TRBV7-6 to TRBJ2-2; TRBD2 matches 9 bases. Trimming at V came to 7 bases and at J to 4 bases, leaving 7 bases not matched to a gene. There are 15 residues in the CDR3. Germline loops: CDR1 SGHVS, CDR2 FNYEAQ. The CDR3 spells CASTAGGGATGELFF. The CDR3 coding sequence is TGTGCCAGCACCGCGGGCGGGGGGGCCACCGGGGAGCTGTTTTTT.

The rearrangement links TRBV11-3 to TRBJ2-1; D call uncertain. Germline V CDR1 and CDR2: SGHNT, YENEEA. This CDR3 region has 16 residues. V was pared by 1 base and J by 2 bases, with 12 bases between. CDR3 bases: TGTGCCAGCAGCTTAGGCACAGTGGGTACCTACAATGAGCAGTTCTTC. Its protein product is CASSLGTVGTYNEQFF.

As concerns this clone: Possible read error: a much larger clone is one base away. CDR3 in DNA: TGTGCCAGCAGCCAAGATCGGACCCAGCCTTTCTACGAGCAGTACTTC. Protein: CASSQDRTQPFYEQYF. The chain uses TRBV4-2 and TRBJ2-7; no clear D gene. The germline gives CDR1 LGHNA, CDR2 YNFKEQ. Deletions cut 0 bases from V and 3 bases from J, with 15 bases between. CDR3 size: 16 residues.

This clone has only a few counts. The chain joins TRBV19 to TRBJ1-1; TRBD1 is a possible D gene (5 bases). Germline V lookup: CDR1 LNHDA, CDR2 SQIVND (reference sequence). The CDR3 sequence is 14 residues long. V lost 7 bases to trimming and J lost 3 bases, with 15 bases between them. The CDR3 coding sequence is TGTGCCAGTAAGGCCCGGGGGAAGGACACTGAAGCTTTCTTT. As protein: CASKARGKDTEAFF. Complete variable domain (other parts from reference TRBV19 and TRBJ1-1): DGGITQSPKYLFRKEGQNVTLSCEQNLNHDAMYWYRQDPGQGLRLIYYSQIVNDFQKGDIAEGYSVSREKKESFPLTVTSAQKNPTAFYLCASKARGKDTEAFFGQGTRLTVV.

V usage is TRBV6-6 and J usage is TRBJ2-7, with D perhaps TRBD1 (6 bases). V was cut by 4 bases and J by 2 bases, with 12 bases left in between. Germline CDR1 and CDR2: MNHNY and SVGAGI (reference sequence). This CDR3 region has 14 residues. The CDR3 DNA follows: TGTGCCAGCAGTTTAGGGGGAAGGACCTACGAGCAGTACTTC. It codes for CASSLGGRTYEQYF.

The chain has TRBV19 and TRBJ2-1; the D is unclear. This CDR3 is built from 15 residues. Germline V gene lookup returns CDR1 LNHDA and CDR2 SQIVND (reference sequence). The V and J ends lost 6 bases and 4 bases respectively, with 16 bases between them. DNA for the CDR3: TGTGCCAGTAGACCGGGCCTCTCCTCTTACAATGAGCAGTTCTTC. Its protein is CASRPGLSSYNEQFF.

The chain combines TRBV15 with TRBJ2-1; no clear D gene. Per the germline V gene, CDR1 is LNHNV and CDR2 is YYDKDF (reference sequence). The CDR3 extends over 14 amino acids. V was clipped by 0 bases and J by 6 bases, with 9 bases between them. CDR3 region: CATSRDLRLNEQFF. The CDR3, as DNA: TGTGCCACCAGCAGAGATTTGCGGCTCAATGAGCAGTTCTTC.

The chain links TRBV6-1 to TRBJ2-7, with TRBD1 identical over 10 bases. The CDR3 has 15 residues. CDR1 is MNHNS, CDR2 SASEGT, per germline. V was pared by 4 bases and J by 2 bases, with 5 bases of the junction left unmatched. The DNA of the CDR3 is TGTGCCAGCAGTGTCCGGGACAGGGGACCCTACGAGCAGTACTTC. Amino acids: CASSVRDRGPYEQYF.

This sequence joins TRBV5-4 and TRBJ1-4, with D tentatively TRBD1 (5 bases). The ends were cut back, 4 bases at V and 5 bases at J, with 9 bases in the middle. CDR3 length equals 13 residues. The germline V gene has CDR1 SGHNT and CDR2 YYREEE (reference sequence). CDR3 coding DNA: TGTGCCAGCAGCGTTGGGACCAATGAAAAACTGTTTTTT. Translation: CASSVGTNEKLFF.

The rearrangement uses TRBV6-5 and TRBJ2-5; TRBD2 matches 8 bases. CDR1 and CDR2 (germline): MNHEY, SVGAGI. The CDR3 consists of 16 residues. V was clipped by 0 bases and J by 1 base; unmatched bases: 4. This chain's CDR3 is CASSYSPSGGQETQYF. The CDR3 DNA is TGTGCCAGCAGTTACTCGCCCAGCGGGGGCCAAGAGACCCAGTACTTC.

V usage is TRBV4-1 and J usage is TRBJ2-7; D is possibly TRBD1 (6 bases). V was clipped by 3 bases and J by 2 bases, with 8 bases between them. From germline, CDR1 is MGHRA and CDR2 YSYEKL. This CDR3 is built from 13 residues. CDR3 DNA sequence: TGCGCCAGCAGCCACGGACAGACCTACGAGCAGTACTTC. Translated, it gives CASSHGQTYEQYF.

The chain recombines TRBV5-4 with TRBJ2-2; no reliable D call. CDR3 size: 14 residues. V lost 5 bases and J 3 bases, leaving 11 bases between the germline ends. The germline V gene has CDR1 SGHNT and CDR2 YYREEE (reference sequence). CDR3 bases: TGTGCCAGCAGAATGAGGCCGTACACCGGGGAGCTGTTTTTT. Protein product: CASRMRPYTGELFF.

The V gene is TRBV4-1, the J gene TRBJ1-2, with 11 bases that match TRBD1. Germline V lookup: CDR1 MGHRA, CDR2 YSYEKL. The V and J ends lost 0 bases and 8 bases, in that order; junction bases with no gene match: 5. The CDR3 has 15 residues. CDR3 amino acids: CASSQDGQGARGYTF. Written as DNA, the CDR3 is TGCGCCAGCAGCCAAGATGGACAGGGGGCTCGGGGCTACACCTTC.

The chain couples TRBV5-1 to TRBJ2-2; TRBD2 matches at 10 bases. The CDR3 is 18 amino acids. J lost 2 bases, V lost 4 bases, and 11 bases had no gene match. Germline V lookup: CDR1 SGHRS, CDR2 YFSETQ. This CDR3 is CASSPGASGGDNTGELFF. CDR3 nucleotides: TGCGCCAGCAGCCCCGGCGCTAGCGGGGGCGATAACACCGGGGAGCTGTTTTTT. The whole variable domain, filled in from reference TRBV5-1 and TRBJ2-2, reads KAGVTQTPRYLIKTRGQQVTLSCSPISGHRSVSWYQQTPGQGLQFLFEYFSETQRNKGNFPGRFSGRQFSNSRSEMNVSTLELGDSALYLCASSPGASGGDNTGELFFGEGSRLTVL.